The 23 T cell receptor beta chains reported below all come from one sample, sequenced in a study of Ad26.COV2.S vaccination and SARS-CoV-2 variants. Generated by immunoSEQ multiplex PCR, the TCRdb table keeps only in-frame clones and is missing some. Among some 300,000 clones listed, around four fifths were seen once. Treatment specified: some 20 received Ad26.COV2.S at low or high dose, single or two shots; roughly 5 received placebo; per-sample allocation not given. Specimen acquisition occurred on day 63 following the initial vaccine or placebo injection. Sample: peripheral blood, taken in a trial of Ad26.COV2.S vaccine versus placebo. The receptors shown here come from a person aged 18-60 years who received the Ad26.COV2.S COVID-19 vaccine or a placebo.

The CDR3 region has the DNA TGTGCCAGCAGTTTTATCACCGGGGAGCTGTTTTTT. It yields the protein CASSFITGELFF. V and J are TRBV12-3 or TRBV12-4 and TRBJ2-2, with D unclear. V lost 3 bases and J lost 4, with 3 bases in between. This CDR3 is 12 amino acids long.

The chain carries TRBV6-5 and TRBJ2-7; D remains unclear. V lost 1 base to trimming and J lost 0 bases, with 10 bases between them. Germline-derived CDR1 and CDR2 are MNHEY and SVGAGI. This CDR3 spans 15 amino acids. DNA for the CDR3: TGTGCCAGCAGTTACTATCCCGGGTCCTCCTACGAGCAGTACTTC. It is translated as CASSYYPGSSYEQYF.

This CDR3 is CASSPLWGGTEAFF. Here the CDR3 DNA reads TGCGCCAGCAGCCCCCTGTGGGGGGGGACTGAAGCTTTCTTT. The chain recombines TRBV5-1 with TRBJ1-1; a weak D match, TRBD1 (5 bases). Looked up from germline, CDR1 is SGHRS and CDR2 is YFSETQ. CDR3 length: 14 amino acids. V lost 4 bases and J lost 5, with 15 bases in between.

The chain combines TRBV9 with TRBJ1-6; D not resolved. In germline, CDR1 is SGDLS, CDR2 YYNGEE. Trimming cost V 4 bases and J 0 bases, with 11 bases left between them. The CDR3 totals 16 residues. DNA for the CDR3: TGTGCCAGCAGCCCATTTTGGAGCTCCTATAATTCACCCCTCCACTTT. Protein sequence: CASSPFWSSYNSPLHF. Full variable domain (rest looked up from reference TRBV9 and TRBJ1-6): DSGVTQTPKHLITATGQRVTLRCSPRSGDLSVYWYQQSLDQGLQFLIQYYNGEERAKGNILERFSAQQFPDLHSELNLSSLELGDSALYFCASSPFWSSYNSPLHFGNGTRLTVT.

The CDR3 loop reads CASSLGRQSSGNTIYF. CDR3 DNA: TGTGCCAGCAGCCTAGGCCGACAGAGCTCTGGAAACACCATATATTTT. The gene calls are TRBV9 and TRBJ1-3, with TRBD1 as a possible D gene (5 bases). Germline V gives CDR1 SGDLS, CDR2 YYNGEE. V lost 4 bases, J lost 0 bases, and 14 bases lay in between. CDR3 length: 16 amino acids.

The chain employs TRBV6-6 and TRBJ2-1, with D unclear. Per germline, CDR1 MNHNY and CDR2 SVGAGI (reference sequence). This CDR3 is 13 amino acids long. With 2 bases removed from V and 5 bases from J, the gap between germline ends came to 7 bases. CDR3 region: CASSYRQHNEQFF. DNA for the CDR3: TGTGCCAGCAGTTACCGCCAGCACAATGAGCAGTTCTTC.

This clone was counted between two and nine times. V and J are TRBV7-3 and TRBJ1-5; a weak D match, TRBD1 (5 bases). CDR1 and CDR2 from the germline V gene are SGHTA and FQGTGA. Between the trimmed V and J ends, which lost 5 bases and 9 bases, there was a span of 14 bases. The CDR3 extends over 13 amino acids. In nucleotides, the CDR3 is TGTGCCAGCAGCATCGGGACTCAGCGGCCCCAGCATTTT. It specifies CASSIGTQRPQHF.

This chain uses TRBV6-5 with TRBJ2-1; no reliable D call. Per germline, CDR1 MNHEY and CDR2 SVGAGI. With 1 base removed from V and 8 bases from J, the gap between germline ends came to 3 bases. The CDR3 extends over 11 amino acids. The CDR3 bases are TGTGCCAGCAGTTACTTGGATGAGCAGTTCTTC. This encodes CASSYLDEQFF.

The chain employs TRBV18 and TRBJ2-5; D tentatively reads TRBD1 or TRBD2 (5 bases each). The CDR3 is made up of 14 amino acids. Trimming removed 4 bases from V and 5 bases from J, with 14 bases in between. The germline gives CDR1 KGHSH, CDR2 LQKENI. CDR3 amino acids: CASSLGTEEETQYF. Here the CDR3 DNA reads TGTGCCAGCTCACTTGGGACCGAGGAGGAGACCCAGTACTTC.

The rearrangement links TRBV2 to TRBJ2-6, with D unclear. V was clipped by 4 bases and J by 2 bases, with 6 bases between them. Germline V gene data show CDR1 as SNHLY and CDR2 as FYNNEI. This CDR3 is built from 14 residues. The CDR3 reads CASSAAAGANVLTF. The CDR3 region has the DNA TGTGCCAGCAGTGCCGCGGCTGGGGCCAACGTCCTGACTTTC. Using reference TRBV2 and TRBJ2-6 for the parts outside the CDR3, the full variable domain is EPEVTQTPSHQVTQMGQEVILRCVPISNHLYFYWYRQILGQKVEFLVSFYNNEISEKSEIFDDQFSVERPDGSNFTLKIRSTKLEDSAMYFCASSAAAGANVLTFGAGSRLTVL.

In this sample, this clone turned up a few times. The chain couples TRBV28 to TRBJ2-2, with 10 bases aligning to TRBD1. CDR3 length: 14 amino acids. J was trimmed by 9 bases and V by 6 bases; bases with no gene match: 7. Germline assignment: CDR1 MDHEN and CDR2 SYDVKM. CDR3 in amino acids: CASRGTGARRELFF. As DNA, the CDR3 is TGTGCCAGCAGGGGGACAGGGGCCCGCCGGGAGCTGTTTTTT.

This chain uses TRBV27 with TRBJ1-3; TRBD1 matches 8 bases. The CDR3 sequence is 14 residues long. With 6 bases clipped from V and 8 bases from J, the junction kept 9 bases outside the gene matches. CDR1 and CDR2 (germline): MNHEY, SMNVEV (reference sequence). As DNA, the CDR3 is TGTGCCAGCAGGAGATCACAGGGGGAAGACACCATATATTTT. Its translation is CASRRSQGEDTIYF.

The rearrangement uses TRBV5-1 and TRBJ1-5, with 7 bases lining up with TRBD1. V shed 0 bases, J shed 7 bases, and the junction held 4 bases outside the gene matches. CDR1 SGHRS and CDR2 YFSETQ come from the germline V gene. CDR3 length: 14 amino acids. CDR3 sequence: CASSLEGGGQPQHF. CDR3 nucleotide sequence: TGCGCCAGCAGCTTGGAAGGGGGCGGCCAGCCCCAGCATTTT.

The gene calls are TRBV19 and TRBJ2-3; 10 positions match TRBD2. Trimming cost V 7 bases and J 3 bases; bases outside gene matches: 10. This CDR3 has 16 residues. Germline V gene sequence: CDR1 LNHDA, CDR2 SQIVND (reference sequence). In nucleotides, the CDR3 is TGTGCCAGTAATTTTAGGGCTAGCGGGGGAACAGATACGCAGTATTTT. This gives the protein CASNFRASGGTDTQYF.

The chain uses TRBV7-9 and TRBJ2-2; weak D call: TRBD1 (5 bases). This CDR3 comprises 15 residues. With 6 bases removed from V and 1 base from J, the gap between germline ends came to 12 bases. Per the germline V gene, CDR1 is SEHNR and CDR2 is FQNEAQ (reference sequence). The CDR3 bases are TGTGCCAGCAGAATCCACGGACAGAACACCGGGGAGCTGTTTTTT. Translation gives CASRIHGQNTGELFF. Based on the CDR3 plus reference TRBV7-9 and TRBJ2-2, the full variable domain is DTGVSQNPRHKITKRGQNVTFRCDPISEHNRLYWYRQTLGQGPEFLTYFQNEAQLEKSRLLSDRFSAERPKGSFSTLEIQRTEQGDSAMYLCASRIHGQNTGELFFGEGSRLTVL.

The J gene is TRBJ2-7, the V gene TRBV7-2, with D possibly being TRBD1 (6 bases). Between the trimmed V and J ends, which lost 4 bases and 4 bases, there was a span of 14 bases. Germline values: CDR1 SGHTA, CDR2 FQGNSA. The CDR3 sequence is 14 residues long. In DNA, the CDR3 is TGTGCCAGCAGCTCCCCGGGACACCGATACGAGCAGTACTTC. It is translated as CASSSPGHRYEQYF.

The J gene is TRBJ1-3, the V gene TRBV4-2; tentatively, D is TRBD1 (5 bases). The germline V gene encodes CDR1 LGHNA and CDR2 YNFKEQ. Trimming stripped 0 bases from V and 8 bases from J, with 17 bases between. The CDR3 is 16 amino acids. The CDR3 spells CASSQDTARAVDTIYF. The CDR3 bases are TGTGCCAGCAGCCAAGATACGGCCAGGGCGGTGGACACCATATATTTT.

This clone was detected once. The chain uses TRBV3-1 (or the pseudogene TRBV3-2) and TRBJ2-5; TRBD2 matches at 12 bases. V lost 0 bases to trimming and J lost 5 bases; unmatched junction nucleotides: 7. The CDR3 spans 17 residues. The V gene's germline CDR1 is LGHDT and CDR2 YNNKEL (reference sequence). CDR3 in amino acids: CASSQDRLAGDKETQYF. CDR3 DNA sequence: TGTGCCAGCAGCCAAGATAGACTAGCGGGGGACAAGGAGACCCAGTACTTC.

The chain couples TRBV19 to TRBJ1-6; D is uncertain. V was shortened by 5 bases and J by 4 bases, with 12 bases between the two germline ends. CDR3 length: 15 amino acids. Germline V gene lookup returns CDR1 LNHDA and CDR2 SQIVND (reference sequence). This chain's CDR3 is CASSAGPTYNSPLHF. The CDR3, as DNA: TGTGCCAGTAGTGCCGGGCCGACATATAATTCACCCCTCCACTTT.

This chain connects TRBV12-3 or TRBV12-4 to TRBJ1-2; D not resolved. Trimming pared 2 bases from V and 4 bases from J, leaving 8 bases between. The CDR3 totals 13 residues. CDR3 nucleotide sequence: TGTGCCAGCAGTTTAAAGGCGGGCTATGGCTACACCTTC. Its translation: CASSLKAGYGYTF.

This chain joins TRBV9 and TRBJ2-1; 8 bases match TRBD1. The CDR3 has 15 residues. The V segment lost 2 bases and the J segment 0 bases; nucleotides outside the gene matches: 1. The germline V gene has CDR1 SGDLS and CDR2 YYNGEE. The CDR3 loop is CASSVTGGSYNEQFF. The CDR3 DNA sequence: TGTGCCAGCAGCGTCACAGGGGGCTCCTACAATGAGCAGTTCTTC.

This clone came up many times. The chain is built from TRBV7-3 and TRBJ2-7; D call uncertain. Trimming stripped 5 bases from V and 4 bases from J, with 6 bases between. CDR3 length equals 11 residues. Germline CDR1 SGHTA, CDR2 FQGTGA. The CDR3 sequence: CASSGTYEQYF. The CDR3 DNA sequence: TGTGCCAGCAGCGGTACATACGAGCAGTACTTC.

This chain uses TRBV4-1 with TRBJ2-3; D is uncertain. Trimming took off 0 bases at V and 7 bases at J, with 14 bases between the two ends. CDR1 MGHRA and CDR2 YSYEKL come from the germline V gene. The CDR3 loop spans 15 amino acids. The CDR3 DNA is TGCGCCAGCAGCCAAGAGACAAGACAAGCGTATACGCAGTATTTT. It is translated as CASSQETRQAYTQYF.